Listed here is a single T cell receptor beta chain. The antigen is unknown. The data belong to a study of monozygotic twins with inflammatory bowel disease. Study conclusions and caveats: There were differing immunosuppressive treatments, which may have added variability to patient repertoires. IBD patients shared fewer clonotypes with other individuals than healthy twins, especially patients with disease activity signs.

The CDR3 totals 16 residues. Germline CDR1 is LGHDT and CDR2 is YNNKEL (reference sequence). Whole-blood total RNA was extracted without T cell sorting. Incorporation of UMIs carrying a 6-nucleotide sample barcode was performed by template switching. TCRdb reprocessed the 5' RACE reads and reports one entry per CDR3 protein, with no DNA. This sample carries roughly 200,000 distinct CDR3 sequences, with around 7.6% going to the ten biggest clones. Sequenced input: blood. This TCR was recovered from a human donor with ulcerative colitis or Crohn's disease, or a healthy co-twin of an affected twin (not recorded which). This chain uses TRBV3-1 with TRBJ2-1; TCRdb picks TRBD1, but there is no DNA to check that call. The CDR3 spells CASSRRGHPQHNEQFF.